Shown below are 17 T cell receptor beta chains from a single sample sequenced in a study of T cells in Graves' hyperthyroidism and ophthalmopathy. Researchers took RNA transcripts and amplified the TCR beta CDR3 regions from them. Carried out on the TCR CDR3, a first-round RT-PCR used the HTBI primer set. Each CDR3 protein is one row after TCRdb ran MiXCR on the multiplex PCR reads. This sample yields 80,000 to 100,000 distinct CDR3 sequences, of which roughly 40% are seen a single time; 9.5% to 13% belongs to the top ten. The sample consisted of peripheral blood or thyroid tissue (not recorded which). Receptor source: a woman aged 25 to 39 with Graves' hyperthyroidism.

This clonotype has more than one count but fewer than ten. Possible read error: a much larger clone is one base away. V usage is TRBV2 and J usage is TRBJ2-3, with D possibly being TRBD1 (5 bases). The end of the DNA is better explained by TRBJ1-5, so the J call may be wrong. Germline CDR1 and CDR2: SNHLY and FYNNEI. The CDR3 contains 15 residues. CDR3 DNA: TGTGCCAGCAGTGAAGCGGGGACTAGCACAGATACGCAGCATTTT. It translates to CASSEAGTSTDTQHF.

This clonotype was seen ten or more times. The V and J genes are TRBV27 and TRBJ1-1, with D tentatively TRBD1 (5 bases). Per germline, CDR1 MNHEY and CDR2 SMNVEV (reference sequence). The CDR3 spans 12 residues. With 9 bases removed from V and 7 bases from J, the gap between germline ends came to 15 bases. Here the CDR3 reads CARQVVWGEAFF. DNA for the CDR3: TGTGCCAGACAGGTCGTCTGGGGTGAAGCTTTCTTT.

Points on this clonotype: This likely comes from a read error, as the CDR3 has no conserved phenylalanine or tryptophan at its end. The J gene is TRBJ2-2, the V gene TRBV25-1; 7 bases match TRBD2. The germline gives CDR1 MGHDK, CDR2 SYGVNS. The CDR3 is 11 residues long. CDR3 nucleotide sequence: TGTGCTTACGGACTAGCCGGGGAGCTGTTTCTT. It is translated as CAYGLAGELFL.

This clonotype showed up many times. The rearrangement links TRBV4-1 to TRBJ2-2; 13 bases map to TRBD2. The CDR3 extends over 18 amino acids. With V trimmed by 5 bases and J by 0 bases, 6 bases remained unmatched. Germline V CDR1 and CDR2: MGHRA, YSYEKL. The CDR3 bases are TGCGCCAGCAGCTTCGGACTAGCGGGAGCTACGAACACCGGGGAGCTGTTTTTT. It is translated as CASSFGLAGATNTGELFF.

Only a few counts were recorded for this clonotype. The V gene is TRBV19, the J gene TRBJ1-6; 9 bases map to TRBD1. V was clipped by 9 bases and J by 7 bases; unmatched bases: 10. This CDR3 region has 15 residues. The germline V gene has CDR1 LNHDA and CDR2 SQIVND (reference sequence). The CDR3 DNA follows: TGTGCCAGCAGTTCGCCGACAGGGGGAAATTCACCCCTCCACTTT. Protein: CASSSPTGGNSPLHF.

Ten or more counts support this clonotype. V gene TRBV4-2 combines with J gene TRBJ2-2; D possibly corresponds to TRBD2 (6 bases). Per germline, CDR1 LGHNA and CDR2 YNFKEQ. The V and J ends lost 5 bases and 6 bases respectively, with 13 bases between them. The CDR3 extends over 14 amino acids. The CDR3 DNA reads as TGTGCCAGCAGCGGTCGGGAGTTCTCCGGGGAGCTGTTTTTT. Translating gives CASSGREFSGELFF.

The chain links TRBV10-3 to TRBJ2-7; 9 bases line up with TRBD1. Germline-derived CDR1 and CDR2 are ENHRY and SYGVKD. There are 15 residues in the CDR3. V lost 0 bases to trimming and J lost 2 bases; unmatched junction nucleotides: 2. The CDR3 loop reads CAISESGQGPYEQYF. In nucleotides, the CDR3 is TGTGCCATCAGTGAGTCGGGACAGGGCCCCTACGAGCAGTACTTC.

The chain links TRBV13 to TRBJ1-2, with TRBD1 matching 7 bases. Germline V gene lookup returns CDR1 PRHDT and CDR2 FYEKMQ (reference sequence). This CDR3 comprises 14 residues. J was trimmed by 3 bases and V by 3 bases; bases with no gene match: 4. The CDR3: CASSFRGGYYGYTF. The CDR3 DNA follows: TGTGCCAGCAGCTTCAGGGGGGGTTACTATGGCTACACCTTC.

This clonotype turned up a few times. The chain is built from TRBV4-1 and TRBJ2-7, with 10 bases matching TRBD2. The CDR3 consists of 15 residues. Trimming at V came to 4 bases and at J to 3 bases, leaving 6 bases not matched to a gene. CDR1 is MGHRA and CDR2 is YSYEKL in the germline V gene. The CDR3 spells CASSRLAGGDYEQYF. The DNA for the CDR3 is TGCGCCAGCAGCCGACTAGCGGGTGGGGACTACGAGCAGTACTTC.

This clonotype was found a few times. The V and J genes are TRBV7-9 and TRBJ2-7, with TRBD2 identical over 10 bases. After removal of 5 bases from V and 0 bases from J, the junction contained 10 bases not matched to a gene. CDR1 is SEHNR and CDR2 is FQNEAQ in the germline V gene (reference sequence). This CDR3 is built from 17 residues. CDR3 residues: CASSRPTLAGGSYEQYF. The CDR3 nucleotides are TGTGCCAGCAGCCGACCGACCTTAGCGGGAGGCTCCTACGAGCAGTACTTC.

This clonotype was seen ten or more times. This sequence joins TRBV28 and TRBJ2-5; D is possibly TRBD1 (6 bases). The V and J ends lost 4 bases and 2 bases respectively, with 11 bases between them. The CDR3 covers 14 residues. CDR1 MDHEN and CDR2 SYDVKM come from the germline V gene. CDR3 DNA: TGTGCCAGCAGTTGGACAGCCCGACAAGAGACCCAGTACTTC. Translated, it gives CASSWTARQETQYF.

This clonotype was seen many times. This sequence joins TRBV20-1 and TRBJ1-2, with a possible D match to TRBD1 (5 bases). Per germline, CDR1 DFQATT and CDR2 SNEGSKA (reference sequence). This CDR3 is built from 13 residues. V was trimmed by 6 bases and J by 4 bases, leaving 15 bases between them. CDR3 nucleotide sequence: TGCAGTGCCATCGGGGGATTTAGCTATGGCTACACCTTC. This sequence encodes CSAIGGFSYGYTF.

This clonotype was detected ten times or more. The CDR3 loop is CASSVSLTQEKLFF. The CDR3 bases are TGTGCCAGCAGCGTATCGCTAACCCAAGAAAAACTGTTTTTT. This sequence joins TRBV9 and TRBJ1-4, with D uncertain. The CDR3 runs 14 residues. Trimming removed 1 base at V and 8 bases at J, with 12 bases between. CDR1 and CDR2 (germline): SGDLS, YYNGEE.

This clonotype has ten or more counts. The chain couples TRBV12-3 or TRBV12-4 to TRBJ1-4, with a weak D call TRBD1 (5 bases). CDR3 size: 13 residues. V was shortened by 6 bases and J by 5 bases, with 10 bases between the two germline ends. CDR3 sequence (DNA): TGTGCCAGCAGGGGGGATTGGAATGAAAAACTGTTTTTT. Translating it yields CASRGDWNEKLFF.

The table lists this clonotype with many counts. V is TRBV28 and J is TRBJ2-5; D is possibly TRBD2 (7 bases). Germline-derived CDR1 and CDR2 are MDHEN and SYDVKM. The CDR3 is made up of 17 amino acids. Trimming left V 6 bases short and J 1 base short, with 21 bases between. CDR3 residues: CASSPWGLAEIQETQYF. CDR3 bases: TGTGCCAGCAGCCCTTGGGGGCTAGCGGAAATCCAAGAGACCCAGTACTTC.

The rearrangement uses TRBV27 and TRBJ1-1, with D possibly being TRBD1 (5 bases). Trimming cost V 5 bases and J 11 bases, with 21 bases left between them. The CDR3 is 14 amino acids. Germline lookup yields CDR1 MNHEY and CDR2 SMNVEV (reference sequence). In nucleotides, the CDR3 is TGTGCCAGCAGTCCACACTTTCACGGGAGGGGCGCTTTCTTT. It translates to CASSPHFHGRGAFF.

Turning to this clonotype: A much larger clonotype is one base distant, so this may be a read error. The rearrangement links TRBV7-8 to TRBJ1-2; D call uncertain. V was shortened by 8 bases and J by 6 bases, with 22 bases between the two germline ends. The CDR3 consists of 15 residues. Per the germline V gene, CDR1 is SGHVS and CDR2 is FQNEAQ. The CDR3 DNA reads as TGTGCCAGCGGCCAACATCACGAATCCAGCGATGGCTACACCTTC. This encodes CASGQHHESSDGYTF.